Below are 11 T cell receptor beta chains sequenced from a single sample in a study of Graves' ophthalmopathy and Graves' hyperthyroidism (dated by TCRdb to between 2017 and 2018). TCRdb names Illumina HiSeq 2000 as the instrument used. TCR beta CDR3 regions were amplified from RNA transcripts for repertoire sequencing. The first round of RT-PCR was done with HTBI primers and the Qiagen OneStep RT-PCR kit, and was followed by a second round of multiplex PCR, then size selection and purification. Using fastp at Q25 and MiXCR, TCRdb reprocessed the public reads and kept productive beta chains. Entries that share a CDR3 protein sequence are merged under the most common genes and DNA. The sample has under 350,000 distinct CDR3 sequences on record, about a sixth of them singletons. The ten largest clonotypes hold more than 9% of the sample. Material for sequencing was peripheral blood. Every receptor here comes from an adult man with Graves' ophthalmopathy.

CDR3: CASSWLAGGNTGELFF. DNA of the CDR3: TGTGCCAGCAGCTGGCTAGCGGGGGGGAACACCGGGGAGCTGTTTTTT. The chain combines TRBV11-2 with TRBJ2-2, with 11 bases lining up with TRBD2. This CDR3 region has 16 residues. The V segment lost 4 bases and the J segment 1 base; nucleotides outside the gene matches: 2. CDR1 is SGHAT, CDR2 FQNNGV, per germline.

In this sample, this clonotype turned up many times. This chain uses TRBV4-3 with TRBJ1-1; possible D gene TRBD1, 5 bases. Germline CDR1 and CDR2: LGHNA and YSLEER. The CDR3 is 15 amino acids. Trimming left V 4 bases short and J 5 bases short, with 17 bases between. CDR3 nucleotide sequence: TGCGCCAGCAGCCCAGCCGTTGGGGCAGGGACTGAAGCTTTCTTT. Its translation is CASSPAVGAGTEAFF.

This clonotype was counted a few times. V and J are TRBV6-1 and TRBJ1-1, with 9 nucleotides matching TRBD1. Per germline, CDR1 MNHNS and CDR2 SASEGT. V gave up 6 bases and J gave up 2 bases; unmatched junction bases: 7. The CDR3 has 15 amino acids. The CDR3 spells CASRRDRVGNTEAFF. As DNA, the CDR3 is TGTGCCAGCAGAAGGGACAGGGTCGGAAACACTGAAGCTTTCTTT.

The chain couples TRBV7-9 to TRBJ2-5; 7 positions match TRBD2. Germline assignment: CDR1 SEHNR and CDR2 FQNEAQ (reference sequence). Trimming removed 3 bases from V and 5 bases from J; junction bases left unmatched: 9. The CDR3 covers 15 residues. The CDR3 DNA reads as TGTGCCAGCAGCTTGGAGGGAGGGGCGTGGGAGACCCAGTACTTC. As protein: CASSLEGGAWETQYF.

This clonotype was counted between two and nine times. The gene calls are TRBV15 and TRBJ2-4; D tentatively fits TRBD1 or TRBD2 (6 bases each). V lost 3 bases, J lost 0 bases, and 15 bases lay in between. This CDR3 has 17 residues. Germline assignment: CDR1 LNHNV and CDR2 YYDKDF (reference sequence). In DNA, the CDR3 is TGTGCCACCAGCAGTCCTCGAGGGGGACTAGCCAAAAACATTCAGTACTTC. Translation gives CATSSPRGGLAKNIQYF.

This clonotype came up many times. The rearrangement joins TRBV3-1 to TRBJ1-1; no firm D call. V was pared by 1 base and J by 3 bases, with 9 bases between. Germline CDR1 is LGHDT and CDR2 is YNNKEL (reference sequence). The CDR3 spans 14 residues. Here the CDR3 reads CASSQGSGYTEAFF. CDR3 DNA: TGTGCCAGCAGCCAAGGCTCAGGATACACTGAAGCTTTCTTT.

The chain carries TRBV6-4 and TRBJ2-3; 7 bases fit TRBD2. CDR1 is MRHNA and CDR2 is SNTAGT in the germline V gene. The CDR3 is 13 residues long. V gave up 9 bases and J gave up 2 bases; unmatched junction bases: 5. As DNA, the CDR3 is TGTGCCAGTCGGGAGGACCACACAGATACGCAGTATTTT. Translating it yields CASREDHTDTQYF.

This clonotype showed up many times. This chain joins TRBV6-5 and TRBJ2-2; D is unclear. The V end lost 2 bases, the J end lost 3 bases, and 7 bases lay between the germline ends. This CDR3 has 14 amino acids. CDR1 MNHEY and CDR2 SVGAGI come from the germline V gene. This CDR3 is CASSYVRYTGELFF. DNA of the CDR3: TGTGCCAGCAGTTACGTGCGGTACACCGGGGAGCTGTTTTTT.

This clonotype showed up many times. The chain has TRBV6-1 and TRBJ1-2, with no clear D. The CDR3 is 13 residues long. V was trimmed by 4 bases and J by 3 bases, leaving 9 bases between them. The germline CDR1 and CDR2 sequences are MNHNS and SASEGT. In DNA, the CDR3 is TGTGCCAGCAGTGGCCTTTTTGACTATGGCTACACCTTC. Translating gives CASSGLFDYGYTF.

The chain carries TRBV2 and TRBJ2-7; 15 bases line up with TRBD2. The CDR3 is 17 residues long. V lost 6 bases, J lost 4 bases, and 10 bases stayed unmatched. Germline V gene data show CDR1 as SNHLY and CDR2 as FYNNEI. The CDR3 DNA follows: TGTGCCAGCAGGAATGTGTGTGGGACTAGCGGGAGGTACGAGCAGTACTTC. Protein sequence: CASRNVCGTSGRYEQYF.

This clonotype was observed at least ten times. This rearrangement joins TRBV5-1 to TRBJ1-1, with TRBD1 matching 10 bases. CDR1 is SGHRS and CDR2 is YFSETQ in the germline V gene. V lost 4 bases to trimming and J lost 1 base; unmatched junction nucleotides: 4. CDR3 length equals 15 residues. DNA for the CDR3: TGCGCCAGCAGCACCGGGACAGGGGCGAACACTGAAGCTTTCTTT. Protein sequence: CASSTGTGANTEAFF.